The T cell receptor beta chain under discussion was sequenced for a study of monozygotic twins with inflammatory bowel disease. Findings and limits, study-wide: With others, IBD patients shared fewer clonotypes than healthy twins did, especially with disease activity.

This CDR3 is 15 amino acids long. Per germline, CDR1 SGHDN and CDR2 FVKESK. Following a re-call of the 5' RACE reads, TCRdb has one entry per CDR3 protein and lacks DNA. In all, the sample yields approximately 330,000 distinct CDR3 sequences. Regarding this clonotype: Its antigen is as yet unknown.

The TCR was taken from a human donor with ulcerative colitis or Crohn's disease, or a healthy co-twin of an affected twin (not recorded which). Sample: blood. The genes are TRBV14 and TRBJ2-7; TCRdb names TRBD1, which stays unverified in the absence of DNA. CDR3: CASSQTGTGLFSIYF.